The 15 T cell receptor beta chains below all came from one sample that was sequenced in a study of cytomegalovirus exposure and HLA in healthy donors. With 60 Vbeta and 13 Jbeta primers, the PCR was carried out. Assay used: immunoSEQ multiplex PCR; TCRdb lists only in-frame clones, some missing. The sample carries roughly 200,000 clones, around 78% recorded once. The sequenced sample was PBMCs. The receptors here all came from a woman aged 25 to 39 in good health and CMV-seropositive.

The chain links TRBV9 to TRBJ1-6; no clear D. Trimming pared 1 base from V and 10 bases from J, leaving 9 bases between. Per the germline V gene, CDR1 is SGDLS and CDR2 is YYNGEE. CDR3 size: 13 residues. The CDR3 protein is CASSVSTQSPLHF. CDR3 bases: TGTGCCAGCAGCGTATCAACACAATCACCCCTCCACTTT.

There are a few counts of this clone. The J gene is TRBJ1-6, the V gene TRBV30, with D hard to call. The V end lost 1 base, the J end lost 4 bases, and 5 bases lay between the germline ends. The CDR3 extends over 13 amino acids. Germline V CDR1 and CDR2: GTSNPN, SVGIG (reference sequence). The CDR3 spells CAWSDKYNSPLHF. CDR3 bases: TGTGCCTGGAGTGATAAATATAATTCACCCCTCCACTTT. Full variable domain (remainder filled in from reference TRBV30 and TRBJ1-6): SQTIHQWPATLVQPVGSPLSLECTVEGTSNPNLYWYRQAAGRGLQLLFYSVGIGQISSEVPQNLSASRPQDRQFILSSKKLLLSDSGFYLCAWSDKYNSPLHFGNGTRLTVT.

This clone came up a few times. This chain links TRBV6-6 with TRBJ1-4; maybe TRBD1 (6 bases). From germline, CDR1 is MNHNY and CDR2 SVGAGI (reference sequence). V was shortened by 5 bases and J by 3 bases, with 10 bases between the two germline ends. The CDR3 length is 14 residues. Here the CDR3 DNA reads TGTGCCAGCAGTCAGACAGGTGCTAATGAAAAACTGTTTTTT. This sequence encodes CASSQTGANEKLFF.

The V gene is TRBV6-1, the J gene TRBJ1-1; D is possibly TRBD1 (6 bases). This CDR3 is 14 amino acids long. Per the germline V gene, CDR1 is MNHNS and CDR2 is SASEGT. V lost 7 bases and J lost 1, with 13 bases in between. CDR3 protein: CASIQQGQNTEAFF. For the CDR3, the DNA is TGTGCCAGCATACAACAGGGCCAGAACACTGAAGCTTTCTTT.

The rearrangement joins TRBV27 to TRBJ2-1; TRBD2 agrees at 13 bases. Germline V gene sequence: CDR1 MNHEY, CDR2 SMNVEV (reference sequence). The CDR3 consists of 14 residues. With 8 bases clipped from V and 9 bases from J, the junction kept 7 bases outside the gene matches. The CDR3 DNA reads as TGTGCCAGCCCTCGGACTAGCGGGAGTCCTGAGCAGTTCTTC. This translates into CASPRTSGSPEQFF.

The chain links TRBV5-1 to TRBJ2-5; weak D call: TRBD2 (5 bases). The V end was cut by 0 bases, the J end by 2 bases, with 17 bases between. The germline CDR1 and CDR2 sequences are SGHRS and YFSETQ. There are 17 residues in the CDR3. The DNA for the CDR3 is TGCGCCAGCAGCTTGGGAGGACTCTCGGTGGGTCAAGAGACCCAGTACTTC. This translates into CASSLGGLSVGQETQYF.

The V and J genes are TRBV2 and TRBJ2-5; the D gene is possibly TRBD2 (5 bases). The CDR3 is 12 residues long. Trimming took off 4 bases at V and 5 bases at J, with 8 bases between the two ends. Germline values: CDR1 SNHLY, CDR2 FYNNEI. The CDR3 DNA follows: TGTGCCAGCAGTGCCCGAGGGGAGACCCAGTACTTC. Protein sequence: CASSARGETQYF.

This chain joins TRBV7-2 and TRBJ2-7, with a tentative D call TRBD1 (7 bases). Germline CDR1 reads SGHTA; CDR2 reads FQGNSA. V shed 1 base and J shed 7 bases, with 14 bases lying between them. The CDR3 is made up of 14 amino acids. The CDR3 nucleotides read TGTGCCAGCAGCTTAGTCCCAGGGGGGCCTGAGCAGTACTTC. Encoded protein: CASSLVPGGPEQYF.

The chain couples TRBV5-6 to TRBJ2-5; no definite D call. The CDR3 loop spans 12 amino acids. Germline CDR1 is SGHDT and CDR2 is YYEEEE. V shed 0 bases and J shed 5 bases, with 5 bases lying between them. The CDR3 protein is CASSLAGETQYF. Here the CDR3 DNA reads TGTGCCAGCAGCTTGGCCGGGGAGACCCAGTACTTC.

The J gene is TRBJ2-1, the V gene TRBV7-8; 13 nucleotides line up with TRBD2. This CDR3 has 16 amino acids. J gave up 5 bases and V 1 base, and 2 bases lay outside the gene matches. CDR1 SGHVS and CDR2 FQNEAQ come from the germline V gene. For the CDR3, the DNA is TGTGCCAGCAGCTTAGGACTAGCGGGGGGACACAATGAGCAGTTCTTC. Protein product: CASSLGLAGGHNEQFF. Filled out from reference TRBV7-8 and TRBJ2-1, the complete variable domain reads GAGVSQSPRYKVAKRGQDVALRCDPISGHVSLFWYQQALGQGPEFLTYFQNEAQLDKSGLPSDRFFAERPEGSVSTLKIQRTQQEDSAVYLCASSLGLAGGHNEQFFGPGTRLTVL.

The DNA for the CDR3 is TGTGCCAGCAGTTCCTACCACGGCGGGGCCGAGGGGTACGAGCAGTACTTC. It is translated as CASSSYHGGAEGYEQYF. The V and J genes are TRBV28 and TRBJ2-7, with D maybe TRBD2 (6 bases). The V gene's germline CDR1 is MDHEN and CDR2 SYDVKM. Trimming removed 4 bases at V and 4 bases at J, with 23 bases between. The CDR3 spans 17 residues.

The rearrangement uses TRBV7-2 and TRBJ1-5; unclear D gene. The CDR3 covers 13 residues. V lost 3 bases and J 4 bases, leaving 7 bases between the germline ends. Per germline, CDR1 SGHTA and CDR2 FQGNSA. In DNA form, the CDR3 reads TGTGCCAGCAGCTTGCGAAGTAATCAGCCCCAGCATTTT. Translating it yields CASSLRSNQPQHF.

The chain employs TRBV28 and TRBJ2-6; D unresolved. V was clipped by 9 bases and J by 4 bases, with 7 bases between them. The length of the CDR3 is 12 residues. Germline V gene lookup returns CDR1 MDHEN and CDR2 SYDVKM. The CDR3 protein is CASKSGANVLTF. The CDR3 DNA reads as TGTGCCAGTAAATCCGGGGCCAACGTCCTGACTTTC.

V is TRBV18 and J is TRBJ2-5; 7 nucleotides match TRBD2. This CDR3 is built from 14 residues. With V trimmed by 6 bases and J by 2 bases, 6 bases remained unmatched. Germline assignment: CDR1 KGHSH and CDR2 LQKENI. DNA for the CDR3: TGTGCCAGCTCTCCTCTTAGCGGGCAAGAGACCCAGTACTTC. Protein product: CASSPLSGQETQYF.

The chain combines TRBV5-1 with TRBJ1-2; 7 positions match TRBD1. CDR3 length: 15 amino acids. CDR1 SGHRS and CDR2 YFSETQ come from the germline V gene. V shed 0 bases and J 3 bases; nucleotides not matched to a gene: 5. DNA of the CDR3: TGCGCCAGCAGCTTGGCAACAGGGGCAGACTATGGCTACACCTTC. Translating it yields CASSLATGADYGYTF.